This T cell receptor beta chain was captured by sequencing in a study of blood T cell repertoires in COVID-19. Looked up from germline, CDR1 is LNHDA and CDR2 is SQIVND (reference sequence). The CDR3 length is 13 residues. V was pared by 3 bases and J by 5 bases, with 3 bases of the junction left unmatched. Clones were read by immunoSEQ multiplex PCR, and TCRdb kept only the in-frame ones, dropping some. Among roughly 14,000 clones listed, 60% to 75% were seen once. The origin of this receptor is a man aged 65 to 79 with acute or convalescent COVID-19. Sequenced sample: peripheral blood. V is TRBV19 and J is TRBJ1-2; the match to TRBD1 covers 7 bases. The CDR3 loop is CASSIVQGYGYTF. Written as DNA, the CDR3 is TGTGCCAGTAGTATCGTACAGGGGTATGGCTACACCTTC.